This passage covers 21 T cell receptor beta chains from one sample sequenced in a study of T cells after yellow fever vaccination. TCRdb redid the calling of the 5' RACE reads with MiXCR, one entry per CDR3 protein. The sample has some 350,000 distinct CDR3 sequences, 6% to 8% seen once; the top ten hold about 15%. The sample was PBMCs, taken 5 days after the yellow fever booster vaccination. Receptors were obtained from a man younger than 45 who received the YFV17D yellow fever vaccine.

The sample holds a few counts of this clonotype. The gene calls are TRBV6-5 and TRBJ1-2; 8 bases fit TRBD1. With V trimmed by 4 bases and J by 8 bases, 15 bases remained unmatched. The CDR3 length is 16 residues. Germline-derived CDR1 and CDR2 are MNHEY and SVGAGI. The CDR3 sequence: CASSSGGTDRGWGYTF. The CDR3 DNA reads TGTGCCAGCAGTTCGGGGGGGACCGACAGGGGATGGGGCTACACCTTC.

The chain combines TRBV4-2 with TRBJ2-1; D not certain. V dropped 0 bases and J dropped 0 bases, with 9 bases sitting between them. CDR1 is LGHNA and CDR2 is YNFKEQ in the germline V gene. CDR3 length equals 16 residues. DNA of the CDR3: TGTGCCAGCAGCCAAGAGGTGGCTAGCTCCTACAATGAGCAGTTCTTC. This gives the protein CASSQEVASSYNEQFF.

The table lists this clonotype with many counts. The chain is built from TRBV6-6 and TRBJ2-2, with 7 bases matching TRBD2. The ends lost 5 bases at V and 7 bases at J; junction bases unmatched: 4. CDR1 is MNHNY and CDR2 is SVGAGI in the germline V gene (reference sequence). The CDR3 is 13 amino acids. This chain's CDR3 is CASSTPGGGELFF. CDR3 DNA sequence: TGTGCCAGCAGTACCCCGGGAGGCGGGGAGCTGTTTTTT.

This clonotype came up many times. This sequence joins TRBV11-2 and TRBJ2-3; TRBD2 agrees at 8 bases. The CDR3 has 17 amino acids. CDR1 and CDR2 from the germline V gene are SGHAT and FQNNGV. The V segment lost 0 bases and the J segment 6 bases; nucleotides outside the gene matches: 11. For the CDR3, the DNA is TGTGCCAGCAGCTTAGATCCCACTAGCGGTATTCGGGATACGCAGTATTTT. It specifies CASSLDPTSGIRDTQYF.

This clonotype was seen a handful of times. The chain recombines TRBV3-1 with TRBJ2-7, with D possibly being TRBD1 or TRBD2 (5 bases each). The CDR3 has 14 residues. The V end was cut by 5 bases, the J end by 3 bases, with 14 bases between. Germline CDR1 and CDR2: LGHDT and YNNKEL (reference sequence). CDR3 bases: TGTGCCAGCAGCATCCGGGACGGATACTACGAGCAGTACTTC. It encodes CASSIRDGYYEQYF.

This clonotype was seen a handful of times. The rearrangement joins TRBV29-1 to TRBJ2-1, with D perhaps TRBD1 (6 bases). Germline CDR1 and CDR2: SQVTM and ANQGSEA. Deletions cut 2 bases from V and 8 bases from J, with 31 bases between. The CDR3 is 19 residues long. The DNA for the CDR3 is TGCAGCGTTGAAAAAGAGGGAAACCAAATAGGGGGTTCTTATCATGAGCAGTTCTTC. Translation: CSVEKEGNQIGGSYHEQFF.

There are many counts of this clonotype. This chain uses TRBV3-1 with TRBJ2-3, with 11 positions matching TRBD2. Germline V gene lookup returns CDR1 LGHDT and CDR2 YNNKEL (reference sequence). With 0 bases clipped from V and 5 bases from J, the junction kept 7 bases outside the gene matches. This CDR3 is 17 amino acids long. The CDR3 DNA reads as TGTGCCAGCAGCCAAGATCTACTAGCGGGAGTGCGAGATACGCAGTATTTT. The encoded protein is CASSQDLLAGVRDTQYF.

The V call is TRBV18, the J call TRBJ2-2, with a tentative D call TRBD2 (6 bases). V lost 6 bases and J 2 bases, leaving 10 bases between the germline ends. Germline V gene sequence: CDR1 KGHSH, CDR2 LQKENI. The CDR3 spans 14 residues. The CDR3 here is CASSGAGNTGELFF. The CDR3 DNA reads TGTGCCAGCTCCGGGGCGGGAAACACCGGGGAGCTGTTTTTT.

The chain carries TRBV9 and TRBJ1-6, with D possibly being TRBD1 (5 bases). Between the trimmed V and J ends, which lost 0 bases and 12 bases, there was a span of 7 bases. The germline V gene has CDR1 SGDLS and CDR2 YYNGEE. The CDR3 is made up of 12 amino acids. CDR3 nucleotides: TGTGCCAGCAGCGTAGGGGGGGGACCCCTCCACTTT. Its protein is CASSVGGGPLHF.

This clonotype has just a few counts. This chain joins TRBV20-1 and TRBJ2-3; D might be TRBD1 or TRBD2, each matching 5 bases. Germline assignment: CDR1 DFQATT and CDR2 SNEGSKA (reference sequence). V dropped 3 bases and J dropped 0 bases, with 19 bases sitting between them. The CDR3 is 17 amino acids. In DNA, the CDR3 is TGCAGTGCTAGGCACCCCGGGACCCCTCTCAGCACAGATACGCAGTATTTT. Its translation: CSARHPGTPLSTDTQYF.

This clonotype was recorded at least ten times. The genes are TRBV28 and TRBJ2-5; unclear D gene. This CDR3 spans 13 amino acids. V was trimmed by 3 bases and J by 7 bases, leaving 12 bases between them. Germline V gene data show CDR1 as MDHEN and CDR2 as SYDVKM. The CDR3 nucleotides read TGTGCCAGCAGTTTCCGAGCCCCCGGGACCCAGTACTTC. Translating gives CASSFRAPGTQYF.

This clonotype was observed a few times. The chain links TRBV29-1 to TRBJ2-5; 7 bases line up with TRBD1. Per the germline V gene, CDR1 is SQVTM and CDR2 is ANQGSEA. The CDR3 has 14 amino acids. V dropped 3 bases and J dropped 1; count of bases not matched to a gene: 5. The CDR3 loop reads CSVDGQDIQETQYF. The CDR3 region has the DNA TGCAGCGTTGACGGACAGGATATCCAAGAGACCCAGTACTTC.

This clonotype was seen repeatedly, ten times or more. V and J are TRBV7-2 and TRBJ2-3; either TRBD1 or TRBD2 may supply D (5 bases each). The CDR3 runs to 15 residues. CDR1 is SGHTA and CDR2 is FQGNSA in the germline V gene. Trimming removed 0 bases at V and 6 bases at J, with 13 bases between. In DNA, the CDR3 is TGTGCCAGCAGCTTAGCCCCGGGACCCCCGGATACGCAGTATTTT. Translating it yields CASSLAPGPPDTQYF. The full variable domain, its missing parts supplied by reference TRBV7-2 and TRBJ2-3, is GAGVSQSPSNKVTEKGKDVELRCDPISGHTALYWYRQSLGQGLEFLIYFQGNSAPDKSGLPSDRFSAERTGGSVSTLTIQRTQQEDSAVYLCASSLAPGPPDTQYFGPGTRLTVL.

The chain carries TRBV12-3 or TRBV12-4 and TRBJ2-7, with TRBD1 matching 7 bases. The ends lost 7 bases at V and 2 bases at J; junction bases unmatched: 8. The CDR3 spans 14 residues. CDR3 loop: CASTLTGYTYEQYF. The CDR3 DNA is TGTGCCAGCACCCTGACAGGGTATACCTACGAGCAGTACTTC.

This clonotype was found a few times. A read error is likely, as this CDR3 ends without the conserved phenylalanine or tryptophan. The DNA is omitted, as the CDR3 cannot be located on it reliably, and the CDR3 follows TCRdb's listing. This chain links TRBV20-1 with TRBJ2-3. Germline assignment: CDR1 DFQATT and CDR2 SNEGSKA (reference sequence). The CDR3 numbers 12 amino acids, ends counted. This chain's CDR3 is CSARTVGPKATI.

This clonotype was picked up many times. V and J are TRBV7-6 and TRBJ2-5; possibly TRBD1 for D (6 bases). V was pared by 3 bases and J by 5 bases, with 13 bases between. CDR1 is SGHVS, CDR2 FNYEAQ, per germline. CDR3 length: 14 residues. CDR3 DNA sequence: TGTGCCAGCAGCTTTACTACAGGGCGGGAGACCCAGTACTTC. Protein: CASSFTTGRETQYF.

This clonotype was picked up many times. J is TRBJ2-7 and V is TRBV7-9, with 9 bases lining up with TRBD2. This CDR3 region has 17 residues. V trimming: 0 bases; J trimming: 1 base; junction bases outside the gene matches: 7. Germline CDR1 is SEHNR and CDR2 is FQNEAQ (reference sequence). CDR3 sequence (DNA): TGTGCCAGCAGCTTAGCCACCGGCGGGAGGGGTTCCTACGAGCAGTACTTC. The encoded protein is CASSLATGGRGSYEQYF.

This clonotype was observed a handful of times. The rearrangement joins TRBV9 to TRBJ2-5, with D perhaps being TRBD1 or TRBD2 (5 bases each). Per germline, CDR1 SGDLS and CDR2 YYNGEE. This CDR3 has 14 amino acids. The V and J ends lost 4 bases and 3 bases respectively, with 13 bases between them. The CDR3, as DNA: TGTGCCAGCAGCCTAGGGGCCGGGAAAGAGACCCAGTACTTC. It yields the protein CASSLGAGKETQYF.

This clonotype was seen repeatedly, ten times or more. The chain recombines TRBV28 with TRBJ2-2; TRBD2 agrees at 9 bases. There are 15 residues in the CDR3. Germline CDR1 is MDHEN and CDR2 is SYDVKM. V was clipped by 3 bases and J by 7 bases; unmatched bases: 6. The DNA of the CDR3 is TGTGCCAGCAGTTTTCTTAGCGGGAGTATCGGGGAGCTGTTTTTT. Its translation is CASSFLSGSIGELFF.

This clonotype was seen a handful of times. The chain carries TRBV10-2 and TRBJ2-1, with TRBD2 identical over 8 bases. Germline CDR1 and CDR2: WSHSY and SAAADI. This CDR3 has 16 residues. V lost 5 bases, J lost 5 bases, and 11 bases stayed unmatched. Written as DNA, the CDR3 is TGCGCCAGCAGTCCCCTAAGCGGGAGAAGGAACAATGAGCAGTTCTTC. Translation: CASSPLSGRRNNEQFF.

At least ten counts were recorded for this clonotype. The V gene is TRBV5-6, the J gene TRBJ2-4; no reliable D call. Germline V lookup: CDR1 SGHDT, CDR2 YYEEEE. This CDR3 region has 10 residues. V lost 4 bases, J lost 14 bases, and 10 bases lay in between. The CDR3 protein is CASSDRKEYF. Here the CDR3 DNA reads TGTGCCAGCAGCGATAGGAAAGAGTACTTC.